This entry lists 10 T cell receptor beta chains sequenced from one sample in a study of T cell changes during pregnancy in multiple sclerosis (dated by TCRdb to 2018 to 2020). Libraries were prepared through the immunoSEQ multiplex PCR assay. TCRdb obtained this table from immuneACCESS and retained in-frame rearrangements with V and J assigned. These tables miss some clones; where compared with another copy, unresolved V genes account for less than half of the shortfall, and the remainder is unexplained. This sample holds 90,000 to 150,000 clones; approximately 95% were observed only once. The top ten constitute less than 7.5% of the sample. The starting material was peripheral blood, obtained before pregnancy. Source of these receptors: a female donor with multiple sclerosis, enrolled in a pregnancy study.

The chain combines TRBV5-4 with TRBJ2-3; TRBD1 agrees at 9 bases. J lost 2 bases, V lost 4 bases, and 11 bases had no gene match. This CDR3 is built from 17 residues. The germline CDR1 and CDR2 sequences are SGHNT and YYREEE (reference sequence). CDR3 amino acids: CASSRGPGQGYTDTQYF. CDR3 sequence (DNA): TGTGCCAGCAGCCGGGGGCCGGGACAGGGCTACACAGATACGCAGTATTTT.

The V call is TRBV6-5, the J call TRBJ1-4, with D perhaps TRBD1 (5 bases). With 0 bases removed from V and 10 bases from J, the gap between germline ends came to 15 bases. Germline-derived CDR1 and CDR2 are MNHEY and SVGAGI. This CDR3 has 15 residues. The CDR3 sequence is CASSYSGADPGKLFF. Written as DNA, the CDR3 is TGTGCCAGCAGTTACTCAGGGGCCGACCCCGGAAAACTGTTTTTT.

CDR3 sequence reads: CASSDTSATDTQYF. CDR3 in DNA: TGCGCCAGCAGCGACACTAGCGCCACAGATACGCAGTATTTT. The chain links TRBV5-1 to TRBJ2-3, with 7 bases matching TRBD2. This CDR3 region has 14 residues. After removal of 4 bases from V and 2 bases from J, the junction contained 4 bases not matched to a gene. Per the germline V gene, CDR1 is SGHRS and CDR2 is YFSETQ.

The DNA of the CDR3 is TGTGCCAGCAGCGTCGCCAAGACTACTACTAGCACAGATACGCAGTATTTT. As protein: CASSVAKTTTSTDTQYF. This chain connects TRBV9 to TRBJ2-3, with D perhaps matching TRBD2 (5 bases). V lost 2 bases and J lost 0, with 16 bases in between. The CDR3 has 17 amino acids. Germline V CDR1 and CDR2: SGDLS, YYNGEE.

The CDR3 sequence is CASSSPMTRLNTEAFF. The CDR3, as DNA: TGTGCCAGCAGTTCCCCCATGACACGATTGAACACTGAAGCTTTCTTT. This chain connects TRBV28 to TRBJ1-1; D gene unclear. CDR3 length: 16 residues. Germline V gives CDR1 MDHEN, CDR2 SYDVKM. Deletions cut 4 bases from V and 0 bases from J, with 15 bases between.

This chain joins TRBV18 and TRBJ1-2; D not certain. This CDR3 is built from 15 residues. Trimming removed 0 bases from V and 3 bases from J, with 11 bases in between. In germline, CDR1 is KGHSH, CDR2 LQKENI. CDR3 sequence (DNA): TGTGCCAGCTCACCACCGCCGGGGATCGACTATGGCTACACCTTC. It is translated as CASSPPPGIDYGYTF.

This chain uses TRBV6-1 with TRBJ2-7; TRBD1 matches at 9 bases. Trimming removed 1 base from V and 3 bases from J; junction bases left unmatched: 4. This CDR3 contains 15 residues. Germline CDR1 MNHNS, CDR2 SASEGT. The CDR3 sequence: CASSEEPTGGYEQYF. CDR3 bases: TGTGCCAGCAGTGAAGAACCGACAGGGGGCTACGAGCAGTACTTC.

The V call is TRBV6-1, the J call TRBJ1-5, with a possible D match to TRBD1 (6 bases). Germline V gene sequence: CDR1 MNHNS, CDR2 SASEGT. Trimming took 2 bases from V and 4 from J, leaving 15 bases between them. The CDR3 has 16 amino acids. The CDR3 DNA is TGTGCCAGCAGTGAAAAAAGGGGGTTCGGGAATCAGCCCCAGCATTTT. Its translation: CASSEKRGFGNQPQHF.

This chain connects TRBV13 to TRBJ2-5; 15 bases line up with TRBD2. CDR3 length equals 19 residues. V trimming: 4 bases; J trimming: 0 bases; junction bases outside the gene matches: 9. Germline V gives CDR1 PRHDT, CDR2 FYEKMQ (reference sequence). The CDR3 coding sequence is TGTGCCAGCAGCTCCTTAGGGACTAGCGGGGGGAGTTACCAAGAGACCCAGTACTTC. It encodes CASSSLGTSGGSYQETQYF.

V is TRBV2 and J is TRBJ2-7; 10 nucleotides agree with TRBD1. Germline assignment: CDR1 SNHLY and CDR2 FYNNEI. The length of the CDR3 is 15 residues. Trimming removed 4 bases from V and 5 bases from J; junction bases left unmatched: 8. As DNA, the CDR3 is TGTGCCAGCAGTGTGACGGGACAGGGGTTCCACGAGCAGTACTTC. It codes for CASSVTGQGFHEQYF.